A selection of T cell receptor beta chains follows, all from one sample in a study of identical twins. One entry per CDR3 protein results from TCRdb running MiXCR on the 5' RACE reads. The profile shows 1.5 million to 2 million distinct CDR3 sequences, roughly a third of them singletons. The sequenced material came from cord blood. Every receptor here comes from a newborn girl in good health. Both conserved end residues are part of each CDR3. The order of the fields is clone size, J gene, D gene, V gene, CDR3 protein, CDR3 DNA. D genes are given only for firm matches. The listing skips clone size in some rows; elsewhere it reads once, few, many or a size class.

size: .
J: TRBJ2-7
D: TRBD2
V: TRBV6-1
CDR3: CASAGTKTYEQYF
DNA: TGTGCCAGCGCCGGGACTAAAACCTACGAGCAGTACTTC

size: few
J: TRBJ1-6
D: TRBD1
V: TRBV25-1
CDR3: CASSFGTGGSPLHF
DNA: TGTGCCAGCAGTTTCGGAACAGGGGGTTCACCCCTCCACTTT

size: .
J: TRBJ2-3
D: .
V: TRBV5-1
CDR3: CASSLEGGAPFTDTQYF
DNA: TGCGCCAGCAGCTTGGAGGGGGGGGCTCCGTTCACAGATACGCAGTATTTT

size: few
J: TRBJ2-7
D: .
V: TRBV13
CDR3: CASSLGPDKYF
DNA: TGTGCCAGCAGCCTAGGGCCGGACAAGTACTTC

size: .
J: TRBJ2-3
D: TRBD2
V: TRBV29-1
CDR3: CSVAAEGGRDTQYF
DNA: TGCAGCGTTGCGGCGGAGGGAGGGAGAGATACGCAGTATTTT

size: .
J: TRBJ2-1
D: .
V: TRBV27
CDR3: CASTALVIAGKFF
DNA: TGTGCCAGCACGGCACTAGTGATCGCTGGGAAGTTCTTC

size: few
J: TRBJ1-1
D: .
V: TRBV7-2
CDR3: CASSLYWDTEAFF
DNA: TGTGCCAGCAGCTTATACTGGGACACTGAAGCTTTCTTT

size: few
J: TRBJ2-7
D: TRBD1
V: TRBV18
CDR3: CASSPTYGQGTYEQYF
DNA: TGTGCCAGCTCACCAACCTACGGACAGGGGACCTACGAGCAGTACTTC

size: .
J: TRBJ2-5
D: TRBD2
V: TRBV28
CDR3: CASSLTRLAGGGEQYF
DNA: TGTGCCAGCAGTTTAACGAGACTAGCGGGAGGAGGTGAGCAGTACTTC

size: .
J: TRBJ2-1
D: TRBD2
V: TRBV6-1
CDR3: CASSWGSGTSSYNEQFF
DNA: TGTGCCAGCAGCTGGGGATCCGGGACTAGCAGCTACAATGAGCAGTTCTTC

size: many
J: TRBJ2-5
D: .
V: TRBV12-3/TRBV12-4
CDR3: CASSSYISETQYF
DNA: TGTGCCAGCAGTTCGTATATTTCGGAGACCCAGTACTTC

size: .
J: TRBJ2-3
D: .
V: TRBV7-6
CDR3: CASSLVDLRAGTQYF
DNA: TGTGCCAGCAGCTTAGTGGACCTAAGGGCCGGTACGCAGTATTTT

size: few
J: TRBJ2-1
D: .
V: TRBV4-2
CDR3: CASSRSKRWRSYNEQFF
DNA: TGTGCCAGCAGCCGGTCTAAGCGGTGGCGCTCCTACAATGAGCAGTTCTTC

size: .
J: TRBJ1-6
D: .
V: TRBV13
CDR3: CASSYSPGNFHSPLHF
DNA: TGTGCCAGCAGCTACTCGCCGGGCAACTTCCATTCACCCCTCCACTTT